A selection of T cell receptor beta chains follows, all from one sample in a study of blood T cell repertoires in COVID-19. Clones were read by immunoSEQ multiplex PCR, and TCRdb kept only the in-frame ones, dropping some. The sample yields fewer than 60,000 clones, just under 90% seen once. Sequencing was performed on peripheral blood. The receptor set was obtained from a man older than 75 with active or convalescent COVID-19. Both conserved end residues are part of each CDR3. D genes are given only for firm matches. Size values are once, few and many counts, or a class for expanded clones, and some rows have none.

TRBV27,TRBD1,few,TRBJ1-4,CASQNRGQSRGTNEKLFF,TGTGCCAGCCAAAACAGGGGCCAAAGTAGGGGAACTAATGAAAAACTGTTTTTT
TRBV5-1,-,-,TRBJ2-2,CASSLRSGLSGNTGELFF,TGCGCCAGCAGCTTGCGGTCGGGACTCTCGGGAAACACCGGGGAGCTGTTTTTT
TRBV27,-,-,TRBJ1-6,CASSSGQVTLHF,TGTGCCAGCAGTTCAGGGCAGGTCACCCTCCACTTT
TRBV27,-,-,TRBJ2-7,CASSYSYYEQYF,TGTGCCAGCAGTTACTCCTACTACGAGCAGTACTTC
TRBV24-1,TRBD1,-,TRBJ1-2,CATSDLPWAGGGYTF,TGTGCCACCAGTGATTTGCCGTGGGCAGGGGGTGGCTACACCTTC
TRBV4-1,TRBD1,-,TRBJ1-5,CASSQETGNNQPQHF,TGCGCCAGCAGCCAAGAGACAGGGAACAATCAGCCCCAGCATTTT
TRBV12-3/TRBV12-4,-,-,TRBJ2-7,CASSPIEAYEQYF,TGTGCCAGCAGTCCCATAGAAGCCTACGAGCAGTACTTC
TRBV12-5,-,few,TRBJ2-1,CASGLGDREQFF,TGTGCTAGTGGTTTGGGAGACAGGGAGCAGTTCTTC
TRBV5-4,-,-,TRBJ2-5,CASSLPRLETQYF,TGTGCCAGCAGCTTGCCCAGACTTGAGACCCAGTACTTC
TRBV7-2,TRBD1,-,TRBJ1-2,CASSQGANYGYTF,TGTGCCAGCAGTCAGGGGGCTAACTATGGCTACACCTTC
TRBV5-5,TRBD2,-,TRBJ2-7,CASSLAVLAGAYEQYF,TGTGCCAGCAGCTTGGCCGTACTAGCGGGAGCCTACGAGCAGTACTTC
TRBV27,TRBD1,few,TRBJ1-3,CASSSGGSSGNTIYF,TGTGCCAGCAGCTCAGGGGGTAGCTCTGGAAACACCATATATTTT
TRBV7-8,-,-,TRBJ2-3,CASSSWGGGSPDTQYF,TGTGCCAGCAGCTCATGGGGAGGGGGATCCCCAGATACGCAGTATTTT
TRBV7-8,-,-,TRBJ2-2,CASTKAGGQVGELFF,TGTGCCAGCACCAAAGCAGGGGGGCAGGTCGGGGAGCTGTTTTTT
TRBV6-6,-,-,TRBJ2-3,CASSYGLASSTDTQYF,TGTGCCAGCAGTTACGGGCTAGCGTCTAGCACAGATACGCAGTATTTT
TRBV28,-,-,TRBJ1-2,CASSLRQGGYTF,TGTGCCAGCAGTTTAAGGCAGGGAGGCTACACCTTC
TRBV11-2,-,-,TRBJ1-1,CASSLNRNTEAFF,TGTGCCAGCAGCTTAAACAGGAACACTGAAGCTTTCTTT
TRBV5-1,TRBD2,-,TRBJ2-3,CASSLAGDRGTDTQYF,TGCGCCAGCAGCCTGGCGGGAGATCGGGGCACAGATACGCAGTATTTT
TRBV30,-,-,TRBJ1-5,CAWRGEGDRPQHF,TGTGCCTGGAGGGGGGAGGGGGATCGGCCCCAGCATTTT
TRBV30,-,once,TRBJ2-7,CAWAEGTAYEQYF,TGTGCTTGGGCGGAGGGTACGGCCTACGAGCAGTACTTC
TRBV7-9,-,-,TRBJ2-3,CASSPGQPPGTQYF,TGTGCCAGCAGCCCCGGACAGCCTCCGGGCACGCAGTATTTT
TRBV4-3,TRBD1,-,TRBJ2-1,CASSQAGTASYNEQFF,TGCGCCAGCAGCCAAGCTGGGACAGCAAGCTACAATGAGCAGTTCTTC
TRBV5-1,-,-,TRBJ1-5,CASSLRPGRHNQPQHF,TGCGCCAGCAGCTTGAGGCCCGGCAGGCACAATCAGCCCCAGCATTTT
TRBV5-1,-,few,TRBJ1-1,CASSSNTEAFF,TGCGCCAGCAGCTCTAACACTGAAGCTTTCTTT
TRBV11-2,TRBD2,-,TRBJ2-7,CASSLPGLAGIYEQYF,TGTGCCAGCAGCTTGCCGGGACTAGCGGGAATATACGAGCAGTACTTC
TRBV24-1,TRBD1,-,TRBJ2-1,CATSDSTGQGSLGEQFF,TGTGCCACCAGTGATTCAACGGGACAGGGAAGTTTAGGTGAGCAGTTCTTC
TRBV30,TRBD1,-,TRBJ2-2,CGYLAGGASTGELFF,TGTGGTTATTTAGCAGGGGGCGCCAGCACCGGGGAGCTGTTTTTT
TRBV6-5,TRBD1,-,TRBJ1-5,CASSYDQGAGQPQHF,TGTGCCAGCAGTTACGACCAGGGGGCTGGGCAGCCCCAGCATTTT
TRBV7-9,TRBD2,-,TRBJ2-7,CASSLTSGAHNEQYF,TGTGCCAGCAGCCTGACTAGCGGGGCTCACAACGAGCAGTACTTC
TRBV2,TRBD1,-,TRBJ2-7,CASSEQGQGKQYF,TGTGCCAGCAGTGAGCAGGGACAGGGGAAACAGTACTTC
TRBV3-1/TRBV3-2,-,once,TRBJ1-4,CASRWGRANEKLFF,TGTGCCAGTCGGTGGGGGAGGGCTAATGAAAAACTGTTTTTT
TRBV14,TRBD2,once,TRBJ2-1,CASSLLAGLNEQFF,TGTGCCAGCAGCCTTCTAGCGGGGCTCAATGAGCAGTTCTTC
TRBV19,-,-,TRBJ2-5,CASSGGAETQYF,TGTGCCAGTTCGGGGGGCGCGGAGACCCAGTACTTC
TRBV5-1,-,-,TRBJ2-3,CASSLPGGGTDTQYF,TGCGCCAGCAGCTTGCCGGGGGGCGGGACAGATACGCAGTATTTT
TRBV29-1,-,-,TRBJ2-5,CSVARGNQETQYF,TGCAGCGTTGCCAGGGGTAATCAAGAGACCCAGTACTTC
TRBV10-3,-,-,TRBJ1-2,CAISEGALKGNYGYTF,TGTGCCATCAGTGAGGGGGCGCTTAAAGGGAACTATGGCTACACCTTC
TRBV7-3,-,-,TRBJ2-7,CASSLTGFSYEQYF,TGTGCCAGCAGCTTAACCGGTTTCTCCTACGAGCAGTACTTC